Below are 12 T cell receptor beta chains sequenced from a single sample in a study of blood T cell repertoires in COVID-19. Some clones are missing from TCRdb's copy, which holds only in-frame ones; the method was immunoSEQ multiplex PCR. The data contain roughly 140,000 clones, about 80% of them seen just once; the ten biggest clones take up less than 2.5%. Sequenced sample: peripheral blood. These receptor sequences come from a man between 65 and 85 years old with acute or convalescent COVID-19.

The rearrangement uses TRBV28 and TRBJ1-1; 9 bases line up with TRBD1. Germline V gene data show CDR1 as MDHEN and CDR2 as SYDVKM. The CDR3 spans 15 residues. Trimming at V came to 5 bases and at J to 5 bases, leaving 9 bases not matched to a gene. The CDR3 protein is CASSPEGQGWTEAFF. The CDR3 nucleotides are TGTGCCAGCAGTCCGGAGGGACAGGGTTGGACTGAAGCTTTCTTT.

V is TRBV6-5 and J is TRBJ1-5, with D possibly TRBD1 on 5 matching bases. The CDR3 consists of 15 residues. V lost 8 bases and J lost 2, with 16 bases in between. Germline values: CDR1 MNHEY, CDR2 SVGAGI. CDR3 residues: CASLEVVRGNQPQHF. In DNA form, the CDR3 reads TGTGCCAGCTTAGAGGTGGTCAGGGGCAATCAGCCCCAGCATTTT.

This clone was observed a handful of times. The rearrangement links TRBV11-3 to TRBJ2-1; D might be TRBD2 (6 bases). The V end was cut by 5 bases, the J end by 2 bases, with 16 bases between. The CDR3 totals 16 residues. CDR1 SGHNT and CDR2 YENEEA come from the germline V gene. Here the CDR3 DNA reads TGTGCCAGCAGCCCCCATGGGGGGTCAACCTACAATGAGCAGTTCTTC. This encodes CASSPHGGSTYNEQFF.

The chain recombines TRBV4-1 with TRBJ2-2, with 12 bases lining up with TRBD2. Looked up from germline, CDR1 is MGHRA and CDR2 is YSYEKL. The CDR3 is 19 residues long. The V and J ends lost 3 bases and 0 bases, in that order; junction bases with no gene match: 8. CDR3 region: CASSQHPGLAGPNTGELFF. The CDR3 DNA is TGCGCCAGCAGCCAGCATCCGGGACTAGCGGGTCCGAACACCGGGGAGCTGTTTTTT.

This clone was observed a few times. The CDR3 bases are TGTGCCAGCTCACCACCGTCCACAGCTAATGAAAAACTGTTTTTT. This gives the protein CASSPPSTANEKLFF. This chain links TRBV18 with TRBJ1-4; D gene uncertain. Germline values: CDR1 KGHSH, CDR2 LQKENI. The V and J ends lost 0 bases and 3 bases respectively, with 8 bases between them. The CDR3 is 15 residues long.

The V gene is TRBV7-2, the J gene TRBJ2-5; D is undetermined. The V end lost 5 bases, the J end lost 1 base, and 8 bases lay between the germline ends. CDR3 size: 13 residues. Germline assignment: CDR1 SGHTA and CDR2 FQGNSA. The CDR3 DNA reads TGTGCCAGCAGCAACCCGAGCCAAGAGACCCAGTACTTC. Amino acids: CASSNPSQETQYF.

The CDR3 nucleotides are TGCGCCAGCAGCTTGGGAGGACAGGGGGGAGATGGCTACACCTTC. It is translated as CASSLGGQGGDGYTF. V gene TRBV5-1 combines with J gene TRBJ1-2; TRBD1 agrees at 10 bases. With 0 bases clipped from V and 6 bases from J, the junction kept 5 bases outside the gene matches. The germline CDR1 and CDR2 sequences are SGHRS and YFSETQ. The CDR3 covers 15 residues.

This clone has more than one count but fewer than ten. The genes are TRBV7-8 and TRBJ2-7; TRBD2 matches 11 bases. There are 15 residues in the CDR3. Germline V lookup: CDR1 SGHVS, CDR2 FQNEAQ. V gave up 5 bases and J gave up 2 bases; unmatched junction bases: 5. DNA of the CDR3: TGTGCCAGCAGCGGGGGACTAGCGGAGGCCTACGAGCAGTACTTC. This translates into CASSGGLAEAYEQYF. Full variable domain (rest looked up from reference TRBV7-8 and TRBJ2-7): GAGVSQSPRYKVAKRGQDVALRCDPISGHVSLFWYQQALGQGPEFLTYFQNEAQLDKSGLPSDRFFAERPEGSVSTLKIQRTQQEDSAVYLCASSGGLAEAYEQYFGPGTRLTVT.

V gene TRBV7-3 combines with J gene TRBJ2-3, with D perhaps TRBD1 (6 bases). Trimming shortened V by 5 bases and J by 2 bases, and 14 bases separated the two germline ends. Germline CDR1 is SGHTA and CDR2 is FQGTGA. The CDR3 consists of 15 residues. CDR3 sequence reads: CASSPTGVPTDTQYF. The DNA of the CDR3 is TGTGCCAGCAGCCCGACAGGAGTTCCCACAGATACGCAGTATTTT.

This sequence joins TRBV11-2 and TRBJ2-1, with 9 bases that match TRBD1. Germline loops: CDR1 SGHAT, CDR2 FQNNGV. V was clipped by 1 base and J by 10 bases; unmatched bases: 17. This CDR3 spans 18 amino acids. CDR3: CASSLGGSGTGTQGEQFF. The CDR3 nucleotides are TGTGCCAGCAGCTTAGGGGGGTCCGGGACAGGGACACAAGGGGAGCAGTTCTTC.

The chain carries TRBV28 and TRBJ2-7; TRBD2 matches at 13 bases. V lost 3 bases to trimming and J lost 2 bases; unmatched junction nucleotides: 1. Germline V gene lookup returns CDR1 MDHEN and CDR2 SYDVKM. CDR3 length equals 15 residues. This CDR3 reads CASSLGTSGTYEQYF. The CDR3 DNA is TGTGCCAGCAGTTTGGGGACTAGCGGGACCTACGAGCAGTACTTC.

V and J are TRBV5-1 and TRBJ2-5, with 9 bases that match TRBD2. With V trimmed by 3 bases and J by 5 bases, 8 bases remained unmatched. Per the germline V gene, CDR1 is SGHRS and CDR2 is YFSETQ. The CDR3 covers 15 residues. The CDR3 DNA sequence: TGCGCCAGCAGCTCCATGGGTAGCGGGGGTGAGACCCAGTACTTC. It encodes CASSSMGSGGETQYF.